A selection of T cell receptor beta chains follows, all from one sample in a study of blood T cell repertoires in COVID-19. Sequencing was performed with immunoSEQ multiplex PCR; in TCRdb, only in-frame clones are kept and a portion is missing. The table shows around 65,000 clones, with 65% to 90% occurring only once. Sample: peripheral blood. These receptors were obtained from an elderly man with active COVID-19. CDR3s include the opening cysteine and the closing phenylalanine or tryptophan. D genes are given only for firm matches. Rows may omit the clone size; those that give it use once, few, many or a size class.

j_call d_call v_call clone_size cdr3_nt cdr3_aa
TRBJ2-7 NA TRBV19 NA TGTGCCAGTAGTAGACAGGTTAGCTCCTACGAGCAGTACTTC CASSRQVSSYEQYF
TRBJ1-5 NA TRBV19 few TGTGCCAGTAGTTTGCGGAATCAGCCCCAGCATTTT CASSLRNQPQHF
TRBJ2-1 NA TRBV7-3 once TGTGCCAGCAGCTTAGGACGGGGGATGGGGGAGCAGTTCTTC CASSLGRGMGEQFF
TRBJ2-1 NA TRBV3-1/TRBV3-2 NA TGTGCCAGCAGCCCCCCACGATCCCGGAACTATAACAATGAGCAGTTCTTC CASSPPRSRNYNNEQFF
TRBJ1-3 TRBD1 TRBV6-6 NA TGTGCCAGCAGTCGCCGGGACAGGGGTAATGAAGGCTCTGGAAACACCATATATTTT CASSRRDRGNEGSGNTIYF
TRBJ2-2 NA TRBV7-2 NA TGTGCCAGCAGCTTAGCACATCCCGGGGAGCTGTTTTTT CASSLAHPGELFF
TRBJ2-1 TRBD1 TRBV6-4 NA TGTGCCAGCAGCCCGACAGGGCAAGCCAATGAGCAGTTCTTC CASSPTGQANEQFF
TRBJ2-2 NA TRBV5-6 NA TGTGCCAGCAGCTTACCAGGGTTTAACACCGGGGAGCTGTTTTTT CASSLPGFNTGELFF
TRBJ1-1 NA TRBV9 NA TGTGCCAGCAGCGTCCAGTACGGGGGGACTGAAGCTTTCTTT CASSVQYGGTEAFF
TRBJ1-2 TRBD1 TRBV19 NA TGTGCCAGTAGTGTACGACAGGGCGGCTACACCTTC CASSVRQGGYTF
TRBJ1-1 NA TRBV7-2 many TGTGCCAGCAGGATTAGACAGGCCAACACTGAAGCTTTCTTT CASRIRQANTEAFF
TRBJ1-6 TRBD1 TRBV18 NA TGTGCCAGCTCACGGCGGACAGGTAAGTATTCACCCCTCCACTTT CASSRRTGKYSPLHF
TRBJ1-2 NA TRBV27 NA TGTGCCAGCAGTCAACAGGGTAGTGGTGGCTACACCTTC CASSQQGSGGYTF
TRBJ1-1 NA TRBV7-2 NA TGTGCCAGCAGCCCACAGGGTTACACTGAAGCTTTCTTT CASSPQGYTEAFF
TRBJ2-3 NA TRBV2 NA TGTGCCAGCAGTGAATACGGGTCGGGTACAGATACGCAGTATTTT CASSEYGSGTDTQYF
TRBJ2-1 TRBD2 TRBV5-4 NA TGTGCCAGCAGCAAGACTAGCGGGATAGCCTACAATGAGCAGTTCTTC CASSKTSGIAYNEQFF
TRBJ2-2 TRBD1 TRBV18 NA TGTGCCAGCTCACCAGTGGGTACAGGGGGCCATGTGAACACCGGGGAGCTGTTTTTT CASSPVGTGGHVNTGELFF
TRBJ1-1 NA TRBV7-8 NA TGTGCCAGCAGCTTAGGTGACAGCAAGAACACTGAAGCTTTCTTT CASSLGDSKNTEAFF
TRBJ2-1 TRBD2 TRBV7-3 once TGTGCCAGCAGCTTGCCCCTCGCGGCGGGAGGGAACGATGAGCAGTTCTTC CASSLPLAAGGNDEQFF
TRBJ2-4 NA TRBV5-1 NA TGCGCCAGCAGCTTGGGGGCCTTAGCCAAAAACATTCAGTACTTC CASSLGALAKNIQYF
TRBJ2-3 NA TRBV27 few TGTGCCAGCAGTTTATCCTACTCCCACCGCACAGATACGCAGTATTTT CASSLSYSHRTDTQYF
TRBJ1-1 NA TRBV6-1 NA TGTGCCAGCAGTGAAATCAGTCCCACTGAAGCTTTCTTT CASSEISPTEAFF
TRBJ2-5 NA TRBV18 NA TGTGCCAGCTCACGACAACAGGGCACCCAAGAGACCCAGTACTTC CASSRQQGTQETQYF
TRBJ1-1 TRBD1 TRBV19 once TGTGCCAGTAGGGCGAGGGGACAGGGGATCATGAACACTGAAGCTTTCTTT CASRARGQGIMNTEAFF
TRBJ2-7 NA TRBV18 NA TGTGCCAGCTCAGCGAATACAGGCTACGAGCAGTACTTC CASSANTGYEQYF
TRBJ2-1 TRBD2 TRBV7-2 NA TGTGCCAGCAGCCTTGGAGGACTAGCGGGGAAGGATGAGCAGTTCTTC CASSLGGLAGKDEQFF
TRBJ1-1 TRBD1 TRBV3-1/TRBV3-2 once TGTGCCAGCAGCCACCGAGACAGGGGAAACACTGAAGCTTTCTTT CASSHRDRGNTEAFF
TRBJ1-6 NA TRBV5-1 NA TGCGCCAGCAGCTTGGGCAGGTACAATTCACCCCTCCACTTT CASSLGRYNSPLHF
TRBJ2-5 TRBD1 TRBV24-1 NA TGTGCCACCAGTGATGCTGACAGGGGGGAAGAGACCCAGTACTTC CATSDADRGEETQYF
TRBJ1-2 NA TRBV12-3/TRBV12-4 NA TGTGCCAGCAGCTTAGGTGGCGGCTACACCTTC CASSLGGGYTF
TRBJ2-1 TRBD2 TRBV4-2 NA TGTGCCAGCAGCCAAGTATCAGCGGGAGTATACAATGAGCAGTTCTTC CASSQVSAGVYNEQFF
TRBJ1-1 NA TRBV30 NA TGTGCCTGGCGTACAGGGAGTCCTGAAGCTTTCTTT CAWRTGSPEAFF
TRBJ2-7 TRBD1 TRBV29-1 NA TGCAGCGTTGAGATCCCCGGACAGGACTACGAGCAGTACTTC CSVEIPGQDYEQYF